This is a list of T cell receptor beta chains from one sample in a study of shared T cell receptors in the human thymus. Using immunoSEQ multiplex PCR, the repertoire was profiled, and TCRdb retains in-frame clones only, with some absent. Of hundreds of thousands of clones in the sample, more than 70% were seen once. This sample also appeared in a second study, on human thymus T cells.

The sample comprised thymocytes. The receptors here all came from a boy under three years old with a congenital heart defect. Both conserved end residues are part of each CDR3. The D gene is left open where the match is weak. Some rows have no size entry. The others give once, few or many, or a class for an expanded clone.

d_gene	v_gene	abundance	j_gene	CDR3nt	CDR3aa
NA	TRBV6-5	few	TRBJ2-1	TGTGCCAGCAGTTATGGTGGGAGTTCATGGACCGATGAGCAGTTCTTC	CASSYGGSSWTDEQFF
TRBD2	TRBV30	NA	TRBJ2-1	TGTGCCTGGAGTGTACGGGGTCCAGCGGGAGTATTCAATGAGCAGTTCTTC	CAWSVRGPAGVFNEQFF
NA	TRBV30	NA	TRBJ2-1	TGTGCCTGGAGTGTGACAGGCGTCTACAATGAGCAGTTCTTC	CAWSVTGVYNEQFF
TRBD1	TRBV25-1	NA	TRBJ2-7	TGTGCCAGCAGTGTAAGACAGGGCCGCTACGAGCAGTACTTC	CASSVRQGRYEQYF
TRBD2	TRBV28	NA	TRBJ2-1	TGTGCCAGCAGTCTTCCGGTCCCCTTTGGACTAGCGGGAGGGCCGTTACCTCACAATGAGCAGTTCTTC	CASSLPVPFGLAGGPLPHNEQFF
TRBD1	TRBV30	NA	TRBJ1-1	TGTGCCTGGAGTCCCGGGACAGGGACGAGCACTGAAGCTTTCTTT	CAWSPGTGTSTEAFF
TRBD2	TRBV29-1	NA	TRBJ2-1	TGCAGCGCCCCGGGACAGGCGAAGGGACTAGCGGGAGAGTCAGAGGAGCAGTTCTTC	CSAPGQAKGLAGESEEQFF
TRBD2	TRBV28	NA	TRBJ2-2	TGTGCCAGCAGTCCAATAGCGGGAGGGGACACCGGGGAGCTGTTTTTT	CASSPIAGGDTGELFF
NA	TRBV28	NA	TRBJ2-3	TGTGCCAGTACCGCAGGGGAGTCCACAGATACGCAGTATTTT	CASTAGESTDTQYF
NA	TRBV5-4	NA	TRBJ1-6	TGTGCCAGCAGCCCTACAGTGGTTAATTCACCCCTCCACTTT	CASSPTVVNSPLHF
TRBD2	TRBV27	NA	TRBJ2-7	TGTGCCAGCAGTGCCCCCCGGGCGGGAGGGCCGGAACAGTACTTC	CASSAPRAGGPEQYF